This T cell receptor beta chain was observed in a study of cytomegalovirus exposure and HLA in healthy donors. Study in general: HLA-typed donors were the source of about 85 million unique TCRs held in an early data release. Study observations and caveats: The authors excluded some V segments, including TRBV6-2 and TRBV6-3, as indistinguishable. Presence/absence analyses took donor sequencing depth as roughly uniform.

Primers for the PCR totalled 60 Vbeta and 13 Jbeta. The repertoire was sequenced with immunoSEQ multiplex PCR; TCRdb's copy has only in-frame clones and lacks some. In the table there are about 150,000 clones, about 84% of which are singletons. Nominally healthy donors provided the samples, though records likely missed some immune exposures. In regard to this clone: Its antigen is unidentified.

V shed 4 bases and J shed 6 bases, with 13 bases lying between them. The CDR3 has 13 amino acids. Germline V gene lookup returns CDR1 MNHEY and CDR2 SMNVEV (reference sequence). This TCR was recovered from a man aged 18 to 29 in good health and CMV-seronegative. The rearrangement links TRBV27 to TRBJ2-7, with TRBD2 as a possible D gene (5 bases). The sequencing input was PBMCs. The CDR3 region is CASSYGVSSEQYF. The CDR3 coding sequence is TGTGCCAGCAGTTACGGGGTGTCGTCCGAGCAGTACTTC.